This T cell receptor beta chain was documented in a study of CD8 T cells in Susac syndrome. Random hexamers were used to reverse transcribe the RNA input (about 0.45 to 1 ug). TCRdb called the immunoSEQ multiplex PCR reads again in MiXCR, with one record for every CDR3 protein. The data hold around 200,000 distinct CDR3 sequences, with 90% to 95% observed a single time. Trimming cost V 6 bases and J 0 bases, with 9 bases left between them. CDR3 length: 14 amino acids. From germline, CDR1 is SNHLY and CDR2 FYNNEI. The chain uses TRBV2 and TRBJ2-4, with D uncertain. This sequence was found in a human donor in good health. The sample taken for sequencing was CD4+ T cells from PBMCs. The CDR3 DNA reads TGTGCCAGCAGAGTCAGACTAGCCAAAAACATTCAGTACTTC. As protein: CASRVRLAKNIQYF.